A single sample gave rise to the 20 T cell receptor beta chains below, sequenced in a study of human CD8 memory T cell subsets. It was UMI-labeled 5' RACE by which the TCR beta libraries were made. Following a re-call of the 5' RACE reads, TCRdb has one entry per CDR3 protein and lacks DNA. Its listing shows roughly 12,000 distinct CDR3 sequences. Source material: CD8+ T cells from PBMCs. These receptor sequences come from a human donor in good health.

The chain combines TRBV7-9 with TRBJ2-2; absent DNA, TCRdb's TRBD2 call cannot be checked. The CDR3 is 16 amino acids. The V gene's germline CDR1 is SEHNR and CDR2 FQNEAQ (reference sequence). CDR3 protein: CASSQTLAGWTGELFF.

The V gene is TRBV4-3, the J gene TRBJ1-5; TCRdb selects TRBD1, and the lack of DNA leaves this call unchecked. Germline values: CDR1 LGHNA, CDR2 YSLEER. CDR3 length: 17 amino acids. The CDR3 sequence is CASSQGILKGRNQPQHF.

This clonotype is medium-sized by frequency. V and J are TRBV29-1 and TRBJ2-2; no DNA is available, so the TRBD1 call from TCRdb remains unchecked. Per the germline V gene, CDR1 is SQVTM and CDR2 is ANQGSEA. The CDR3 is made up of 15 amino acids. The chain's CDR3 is CSVAPPGGNTGELFF.

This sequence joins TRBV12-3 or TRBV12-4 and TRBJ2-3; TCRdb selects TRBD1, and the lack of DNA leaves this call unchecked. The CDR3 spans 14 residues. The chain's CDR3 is CASSFTPGRDTQYF.

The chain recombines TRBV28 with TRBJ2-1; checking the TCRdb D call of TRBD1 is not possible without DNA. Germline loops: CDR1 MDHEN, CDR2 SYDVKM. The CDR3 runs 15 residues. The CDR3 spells CASTTTVQGAGEQFF. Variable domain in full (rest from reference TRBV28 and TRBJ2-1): DVKVTQSSRYLVKRTGEKVFLECVQDMDHENMFWYRQDPGLGLRLIYFSYDVKMKEKGDIPEGYSVSREKKERFSLILESASTNQTSMYLCASTTTVQGAGEQFFGPGTRLTVL.

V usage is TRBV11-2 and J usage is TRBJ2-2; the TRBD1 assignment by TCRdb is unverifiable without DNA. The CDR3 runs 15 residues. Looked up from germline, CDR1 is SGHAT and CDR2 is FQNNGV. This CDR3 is CASRKGGSGTGELFF.

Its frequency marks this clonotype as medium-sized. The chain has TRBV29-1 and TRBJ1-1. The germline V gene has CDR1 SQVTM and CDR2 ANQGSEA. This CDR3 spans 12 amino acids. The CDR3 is CSVEDGSGLAFF.

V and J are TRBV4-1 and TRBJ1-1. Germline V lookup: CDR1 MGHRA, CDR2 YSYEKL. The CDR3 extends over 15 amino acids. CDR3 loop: CASSQGSPENTEAFF.

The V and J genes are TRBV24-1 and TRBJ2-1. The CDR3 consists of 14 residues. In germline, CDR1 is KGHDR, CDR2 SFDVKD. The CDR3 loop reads CATSDAGLHNEQFF.

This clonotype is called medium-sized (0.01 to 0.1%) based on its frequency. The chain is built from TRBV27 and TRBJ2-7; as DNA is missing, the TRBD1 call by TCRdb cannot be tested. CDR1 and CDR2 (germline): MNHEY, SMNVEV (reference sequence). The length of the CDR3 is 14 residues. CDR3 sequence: CASRGQGLAYEQYF.

The CDR3 region is CASSQELPYTYEQYF. The genes are TRBV4-1 and TRBJ2-7. The CDR3 has 15 residues. Germline V gene sequence: CDR1 MGHRA, CDR2 YSYEKL.

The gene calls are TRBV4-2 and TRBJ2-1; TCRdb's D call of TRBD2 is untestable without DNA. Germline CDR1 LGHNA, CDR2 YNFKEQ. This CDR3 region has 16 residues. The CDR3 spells CASSQVGGIVGNEQFF.

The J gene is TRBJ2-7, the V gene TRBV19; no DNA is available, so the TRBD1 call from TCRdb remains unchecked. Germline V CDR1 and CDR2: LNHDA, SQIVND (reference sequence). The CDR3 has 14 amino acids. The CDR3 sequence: CATTIGTGPYEQYF.

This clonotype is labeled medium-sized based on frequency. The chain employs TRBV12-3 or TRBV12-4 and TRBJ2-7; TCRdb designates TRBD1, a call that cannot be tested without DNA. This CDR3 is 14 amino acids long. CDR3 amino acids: CASSFPGSGYEQYF.

The CDR3 sequence: CASSPPSLAEEWDTQYF. The chain has TRBV18 and TRBJ2-3; no DNA is available, so the TRBD2 call from TCRdb remains unchecked. CDR1 is KGHSH, CDR2 LQKENI, per germline. This CDR3 comprises 17 residues.

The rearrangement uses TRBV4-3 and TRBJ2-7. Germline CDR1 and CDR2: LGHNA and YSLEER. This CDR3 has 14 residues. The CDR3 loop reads CASSQARDVYEQYF.

CDR3 sequence reads: CASSARTNRIGELFF. The chain is built from TRBV7-9 and TRBJ2-2; TCRdb indicates TRBD2, and absent DNA this call remains unverified. The CDR3 has 15 amino acids. The V gene's germline CDR1 is SEHNR and CDR2 FQNEAQ (reference sequence).

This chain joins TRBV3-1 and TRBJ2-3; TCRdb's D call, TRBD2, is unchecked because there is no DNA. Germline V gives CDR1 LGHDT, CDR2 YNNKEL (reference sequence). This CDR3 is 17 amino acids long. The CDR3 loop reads CASSQDFGLGYTDTQYF.

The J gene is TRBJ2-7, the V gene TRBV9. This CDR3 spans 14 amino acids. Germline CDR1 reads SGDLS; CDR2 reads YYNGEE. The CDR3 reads CASSVGDTVYEQYF.

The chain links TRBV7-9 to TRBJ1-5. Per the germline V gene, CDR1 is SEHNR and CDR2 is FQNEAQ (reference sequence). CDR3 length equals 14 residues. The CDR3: CASSPQYSNQPQHF.